This T cell receptor beta chain is drawn from a study of chemoradiotherapy in HPV16-positive cancers. Study as a whole: Candidate HPV-specific T-cell clones and common TCR motifs came from functional assays in a couple of HPV16-positive patients.

Samples were taken several times over chemoradiotherapy. Trimming stripped 3 bases from V and 6 bases from J, with 5 bases between. Germline V gene data show CDR1 as MGHRA and CDR2 as YSYEKL. The CDR3 has 11 residues. Notes on the study in general: HPV-responsive T-cell expansion during chemoradiotherapy was linked to improved recurrence-free survival in HPV16-positive patients. Only two HPV16-positive patients supplied the functional HPV-specificity definition.

Concerning this clone: The antigen is not known.

Some clones are missing from TCRdb's copy, which holds only in-frame ones; the method was immunoSEQ multiplex PCR. Of 9,400 or so clones listed, roughly 78% are singletons. The TCR was taken from a human donor with HPV-associated anogenital cancer. The V call is TRBV4-1, the J call TRBJ1-1; D not resolved. Sampling was carried out from a patient who underwent chemoradiotherapy. The CDR3: CASSQSAEAFF. The CDR3 DNA sequence: TGCGCCAGCAGCCAGTCTGCTGAAGCTTTCTTT.